This TCR beta chain was sequenced in a study of blood T cell repertoires in COVID-19. Turning to the study itself: Samples came from the United States, Italy and Spain, spanning acute and convalescent COVID-19.

The age range of participants was 18 to 89 years, with residence in some 25 US areas. Self-reported history from a screening survey and questionnaire set each donor's cohort. Per the study methods: Reference gene primers were amplified, and this amplification served to estimate nucleated cell counts. TCRdb's copy holds only in-frame clones and misses some; the assay was immunoSEQ multiplex PCR. The V and J calls and clone size are taken from that table; D and trimming were inferred from the DNA. The sample lists almost 400,000 clones, roughly 90% occurring once. CDR3 length equals 15 residues. The junction had 4 bases not matched to a gene; V was cut back by 4 bases and J by 1 base. Germline V lookup: CDR1 SGDLS, CDR2 YYNGEE.

The clonotype comes from a young woman with acute COVID-19. V gene TRBV9 combines with J gene TRBJ2-2, with TRBD1 matching over 7 bases. Sequencing was carried out using PBMCs or T cells enriched from blood (not recorded which). The CDR3 coding sequence is TGTGCCAGCAGCTTCAGGACAGGGAACACCGGGGAGCTGTTTTTT. Translated: CASSFRTGNTGELFF.